The text below deals with one T cell receptor beta chain. This CDR3 has 17 amino acids. V was trimmed by 3 bases and J by 0 bases, leaving 16 bases between them. The germline V gene has CDR1 SGDLS and CDR2 YYNGEE. This record belongs to a study of blood T cell repertoires in COVID-19. Study summary: The United States, Italy and Spain provided the acute and convalescent COVID-19 samples. The cDNA or gDNA used as material had been derived from T cells, B-cell-depleted T cells, or PBMCs.

In the original workflow: How many nucleated cells were present was estimated from reference gene primer amplification. Clones were sequenced by immunoSEQ multiplex PCR, and TCRdb holds only the in-frame ones, with some missing. The V and J calls and clone size were taken over from that table, and D and trimming were inferred from the DNA. The sample lists around 150,000 clones, around 90% occurring once. Sequenced sample: peripheral blood. This clonotype was obtained from a man in his sixties with acute or convalescent COVID-19. The genes are TRBV9 and TRBJ2-1; tentatively, D is TRBD2 (7 bases). The CDR3 protein is CASSAPGGVSSYNEQFF. The CDR3 coding sequence is TGTGCCAGCAGCGCCCCGGGGGGCGTCAGCTCCTACAATGAGCAGTTCTTC.